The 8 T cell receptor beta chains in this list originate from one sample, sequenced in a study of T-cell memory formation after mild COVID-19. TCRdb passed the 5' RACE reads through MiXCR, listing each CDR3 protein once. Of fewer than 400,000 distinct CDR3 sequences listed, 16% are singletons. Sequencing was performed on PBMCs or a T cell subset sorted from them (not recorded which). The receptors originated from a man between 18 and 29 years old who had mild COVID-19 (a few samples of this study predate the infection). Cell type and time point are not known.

The CDR3 protein is CASSPGTGGSNTEAFF. CDR3 nucleotides: TGCGCCAGCAGCCCGGGAACAGGGGGCTCGAACACTGAAGCTTTCTTT. This sequence joins TRBV5-1 and TRBJ1-1; 9 bases are a match to TRBD1. Germline lookup yields CDR1 SGHRS and CDR2 YFSETQ. Unmatched junction bases numbered 8, after V lost 4 bases and J lost 1 base. The CDR3 spans 16 residues.

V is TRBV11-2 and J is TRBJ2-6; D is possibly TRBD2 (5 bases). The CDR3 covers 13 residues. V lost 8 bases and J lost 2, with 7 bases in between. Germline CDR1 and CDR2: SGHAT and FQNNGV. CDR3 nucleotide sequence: TGTGCCAGCGTCGGGACTGGGGCCAACGTCCTGACTTTC. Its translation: CASVGTGANVLTF.

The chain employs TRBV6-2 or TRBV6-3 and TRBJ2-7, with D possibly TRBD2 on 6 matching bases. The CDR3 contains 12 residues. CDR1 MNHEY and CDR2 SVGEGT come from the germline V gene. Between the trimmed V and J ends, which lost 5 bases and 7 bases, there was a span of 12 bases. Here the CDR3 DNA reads TGTGCCAGCAGTCCGGGACTGAGAGAGCAGTACGTC. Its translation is CASSPGLREQYV.

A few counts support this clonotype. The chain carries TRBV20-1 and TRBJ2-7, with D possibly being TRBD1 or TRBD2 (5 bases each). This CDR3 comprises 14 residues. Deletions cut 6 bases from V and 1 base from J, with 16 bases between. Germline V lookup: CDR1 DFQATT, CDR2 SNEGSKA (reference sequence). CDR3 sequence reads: CSASLGRLSYEQYF. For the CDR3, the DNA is TGCAGTGCCTCCCTGGGACGCCTATCCTACGAGCAGTACTTC.

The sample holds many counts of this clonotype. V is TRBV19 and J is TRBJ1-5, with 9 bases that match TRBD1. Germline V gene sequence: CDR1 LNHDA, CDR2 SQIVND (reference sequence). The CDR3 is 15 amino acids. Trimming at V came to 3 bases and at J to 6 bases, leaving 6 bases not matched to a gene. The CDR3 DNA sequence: TGTGCCAGTAGTATCCTACAGGGGGCGGCTCAGCCCCAGCATTTT. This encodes CASSILQGAAQPQHF.

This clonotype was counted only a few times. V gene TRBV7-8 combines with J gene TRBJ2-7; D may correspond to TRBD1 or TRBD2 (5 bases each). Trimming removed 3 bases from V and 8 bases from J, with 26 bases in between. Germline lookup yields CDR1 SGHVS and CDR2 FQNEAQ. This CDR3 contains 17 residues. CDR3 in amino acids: CASSLTGTGRGGLQQYV. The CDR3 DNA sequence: TGTGCCAGCAGCTTGACGGGGACGGGTCGTGGTGGCCTACAGCAGTACGTC.

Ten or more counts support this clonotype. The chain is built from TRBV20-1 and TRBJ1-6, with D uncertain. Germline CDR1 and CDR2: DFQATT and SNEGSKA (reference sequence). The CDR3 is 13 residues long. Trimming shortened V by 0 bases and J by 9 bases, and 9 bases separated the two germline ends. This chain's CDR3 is CSAREVAGSPLHF. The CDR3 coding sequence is TGCAGTGCTAGAGAGGTGGCGGGTTCACCCCTCCACTTT.

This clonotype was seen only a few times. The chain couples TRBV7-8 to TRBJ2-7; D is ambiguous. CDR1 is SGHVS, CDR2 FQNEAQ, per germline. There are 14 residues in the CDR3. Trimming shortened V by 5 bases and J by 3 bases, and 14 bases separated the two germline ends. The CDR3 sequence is CASSQQLSFYEQYV. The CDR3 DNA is TGTGCCAGCAGCCAGCAGCTTAGCTTCTACGAGCAGTACGTC.